This TCR beta chain stems from a study of PD-1 blockade in classical Hodgkin lymphoma. The study, taken as a whole, reports: The baseline diversity of complete responders showed similarity to that of newly diagnosed patients. Sources of repertoire differences remain undefined, possibly disease activity or prior therapy.

Method: immunoSEQ multiplex PCR; TCRdb's copy keeps in-frame clones and lacks some. The table records some 58,000 clones, about 90% of them present only once. In the case of this clone: Its antigen is unknown.

Time point here: cycle 4 day 1 (C4D1), after 5 to 7 weeks of nivolumab. Every patient relapsed after autologous stem cell transplantation, and brentuximab vedotin exposure varied. V was shortened by 3 bases and J by 1 base, with 13 bases between the two germline ends. The CDR3 loop spans 15 amino acids. Germline lookup yields CDR1 MGHRA and CDR2 YSYEKL. The chain couples TRBV4-1 to TRBJ2-7; D might be TRBD1 or TRBD2, each matching 5 bases. This sequence originates from a human donor with classical Hodgkin lymphoma. This specimen was peripheral blood mononuclear cells (PBMCs), taken before the fourth cycle of nivolumab. CDR3 protein: CASSHPGTPSYEQYF. The CDR3 nucleotides are TGCGCCAGCAGCCATCCCGGGACCCCGTCCTACGAGCAGTACTTC.